This is a list of T cell receptor beta chains from one sample in a study of regulatory T cells in long-lasting Graves disease. TCRdb processed the multiplex PCR reads anew with MiXCR; each CDR3 protein has one entry. The sample lists 410,000 or so distinct CDR3 sequences; under 15% were seen once. Separately, the same data were catalogued under a study of T cells in Graves' hyperthyroidism and ophthalmopathy.

Source: peripheral blood mononuclear cells (PBMCs), taken at new diagnosis, from a patient treated with antithyroid drugs. All receptors come from a woman aged 30 to 39 with Graves disease. The CDR3 runs from the conserved cysteine through the conserved F or W. D genes are given only for firm matches. Clone size is not always given. Where it is, it says once, few, many or a class for expanded clones.

many TRBJ2-7 . TRBV7-9 TGTGCCAGCAGCTTAGTGGGAAACTCCTACGAGCAGTACTTC CASSLVGNSYEQYF
. TRBJ1-6 . TRBV7-9 TGTGCCAGCAGCCCCGGGGGGTTGGATTCACCCCTCCACTTT CASSPGGLDSPLHF
many TRBJ2-6 . TRBV24-1 TGTGCCACCAGTGATCCCACCTCTGGGGCCAACGTCCTGACTTTC CATSDPTSGANVLTF
many TRBJ2-2 . TRBV11-1 TGTGCCAGCAGCCGGGGGATGGGGACCGGGGAGCTGTTTTTT CASSRGMGTGELFF
many TRBJ1-1 . TRBV10-3 TGTGCCATCACTAGGGACGGGGTCTCTCCTGAAGCTTTCTTT CAITRDGVSPEAFF
few TRBJ1-1 . TRBV4-1 TGCGCCAGCAGCCACACTACAGGGAACACTGAAGCTTTCTTT CASSHTTGNTEAFF
many TRBJ1-1 TRBD1 TRBV7-8 TGTGCCAGCAGCTTAATCCGAGGGACAGGGGAAGCTTTCTTT CASSLIRGTGEAFF
many TRBJ2-1 TRBD2 TRBV3-1 TGTGCCAGCAGCCAAGTGGGCGGGAGGTACTACAATGAGCAGTTCTTC CASSQVGGRYYNEQFF
. TRBJ2-2 . TRBV5-1 TGCGCCAGCAGCCCCACCGGGACTCTTACCGGGGAGCTGTTTTTT CASSPTGTLTGELFF
many TRBJ1-1 TRBD1 TRBV28 TGTGCCAGCAGTACAGGGGTTACTGAAGCTTTCTTT CASSTGVTEAFF
many TRBJ2-7 . TRBV20-1 TGCAGTGCTAATGAGGGAGCATTCTCCTACGAGCAGTACTTC CSANEGAFSYEQYF
. TRBJ2-5 TRBD2 TRBV10-3 TGTGCCATCAGCCTCTCCCCGGCTAGCGGGAGCCAAGAGACCCAGTACTTC CAISLSPASGSQETQYF
few TRBJ2-1 . TRBV30 TGTGCCTGGGCCAGGACGACCGCCTACAATGAGCAGTTCTTC CAWARTTAYNEQFF
many TRBJ2-5 . TRBV25-1 TGTGCCAGCAGTGGGACAGCGTACCAAGAGACCCAGTACTTC CASSGTAYQETQYF
. TRBJ1-5 TRBD1 TRBV4-1 TGCGCCAGCGGCCAAGGACTTGCGACAGGGAAAGATCAGCCCCAGCATTTT CASGQGLATGKDQPQHF
many TRBJ2-6 . TRBV12-3/TRBV12-4 TGTGCCAGCAGTCCCCTACCCGGGGCCAACGTCCTGACTTTC CASSPLPGANVLTF
many TRBJ1-1 . TRBV5-1 TGCGCCAGCAGAGGGCCGATCAGGGCCTTCAACACTGAAGCTTTCTTT CASRGPIRAFNTEAFF
many TRBJ1-1 TRBD1 TRBV27 TGTGCCAGCAGCCCAGACAGGGCCTTCTTTTCGAACACTGAAGCTTTCTTT CASSPDRAFFSNTEAFF
many TRBJ2-1 . TRBV7-2 TGTGCCAGCAGCCGCCAACTAGCCCGGATCGACAATGAGCAGTTCTTC CASSRQLARIDNEQFF
. TRBJ2-1 . TRBV12-5 TGTGCTAGTGGTTTGGCCCTACTGGGACACCGGGGTGACAATGAGCAGTTCTTC CASGLALLGHRGDNEQFF
few TRBJ1-6 . TRBV6-1 TGTGCCAGCAGTCAACAGGGTTTGAATTCACCCCTCCACTTT CASSQQGLNSPLHF
. TRBJ2-1 . TRBV7-7 TGTGCTAGCAGCTTATACCGTTCGGCAGACGAGCAGTTCTTC CASSLYRSADEQFF
many TRBJ2-7 . TRBV30 TGTGCCTGGAGCCGTACGGACCTAAGCTCCTACGAGCAGTACTTC CAWSRTDLSSYEQYF
few TRBJ2-3 . TRBV19 TGTGCCAGTAGTATAGGCCCAGACTCGAATACGCAGTATTTT CASSIGPDSNTQYF
. TRBJ2-3 . TRBV6-1 TGTGCCAGCAGCCCACAGCGTCTTCGGACAGATACGCAGTATTTT CASSPQRLRTDTQYF
many TRBJ2-3 TRBD2 TRBV14 TGTGCCAGCAGCCAAGGACTAGCGGGCCTCCACCGCACAGATACGCAGTATTTT CASSQGLAGLHRTDTQYF
few TRBJ2-2 . TRBV19 TGTGCCAGTAGTATTCCCGGGGAAAGCACCGGGGAGCTGTTTTTT CASSIPGESTGELFF
many TRBJ1-2 TRBD1 TRBV18 TGTGCCAGCTCACCCTGGAAGGGACAGGGGGATGGCTACACCTTC CASSPWKGQGDGYTF
many TRBJ1-2 TRBD1 TRBV30 TGTGCCTGGAGTCTGACAGGGACTGGCTACACCTTC CAWSLTGTGYTF
. TRBJ1-1 . TRBV20-1 TGCAGTGCTTCATGGTCGGGTAAGAACACTGAAGCTTTCTTT CSASWSGKNTEAFF
. TRBJ1-2 TRBD1 TRBV5-1 TGCGCCAGCAGCTTTACAGGGGTTGGCTACACCTTC CASSFTGVGYTF
. TRBJ2-7 . TRBV19 TGTGCCAGTAGTATAGAGGCTGGCTCCTACGAGCAGTACTTC CASSIEAGSYEQYF
few TRBJ1-5 . TRBV19 TGTGCCAGTAGTACAGGCCTGGCAGAAACCCAGCCCCAGCATTTT CASSTGLAETQPQHF
. TRBJ2-1 . TRBV6-2/TRBV6-3 TGTGCCAGCAGATTAGCCCCTGGTGAGCAGTTCTTC CASRLAPGEQFF
many TRBJ2-5 . TRBV3-1 TGTGCCAGCAGCCAAGAGGACGGTAGTCGAGAGACCCAGTACTTC CASSQEDGSRETQYF
. TRBJ1-2 . TRBV20-1 TGCAGTGCTCTAATAGAACAGAGTTATGGCTACACCTTC CSALIEQSYGYTF
many TRBJ1-2 . TRBV30 TGTGCCTGGAGCGCCTCCTATTTCTCAGGCGTCTACACCTTC CAWSASYFSGVYTF
many TRBJ2-6 . TRBV15 TGTGCCACCAGCAGAGGACAGATCTCTGGGGCCAACGTCCTGACTTTC CATSRGQISGANVLTF
. TRBJ2-7 TRBD1 TRBV29-1 TGCAGCGTACGGACACCGGGACAGCCCACCTACGAGCAGTACTTC CSVRTPGQPTYEQYF
many TRBJ1-1 . TRBV30 TGTGCCTGGAGTCCACAAAGGAACACTGAAGCTTTCTTT CAWSPQRNTEAFF
many TRBJ2-3 TRBD1 TRBV28 TGTGCCAGCAGTTTTGGGACAGGGAGCACAGATACGCAGTATTTT CASSFGTGSTDTQYF
many TRBJ2-1 TRBD2 TRBV2 TGTGCCAGCAGGGCTAGCGGTCGTGAGCAGTTCTTC CASRASGREQFF
many TRBJ2-3 . TRBV11-2 TGTGCCAGCAACCTTGGGAGAGTGAGCACAGATACGCAGTATTTT CASNLGRVSTDTQYF
. TRBJ2-1 . TRBV6-2/TRBV6-3 TGTGCCAGCAGGCACGGGCTTCGGGTATACAATGAGCAGTTCTTC CASRHGLRVYNEQFF
few TRBJ2-7 . TRBV15 TGTGCCACCAGCTCGCGGGCCTTCTACGAGCAGTACTTC CATSSRAFYEQYF
many TRBJ1-1 . TRBV18 TGTGCCAGCAGCCGTACGAACACTGAAGCTTTCTTT CASSRTNTEAFF
few TRBJ1-4 TRBD1 TRBV5-1 TGCGCCAGCCTACTCAGGTGGACAGGGGGTCGTGAAAAACTGTTTTTT CASLLRWTGGREKLFF
many TRBJ2-7 TRBD2 TRBV20-1 TGCAGTGCTGCCGGGACTACCAACTCCTACGAGCAGTACTTC CSAAGTTNSYEQYF
few TRBJ2-7 . TRBV4-1 TGCGCCAGCAGCCAAGATAAAGGGGGACGCGGCTCCTACGAGCAGTACTTC CASSQDKGGRGSYEQYF